The 8 T cell receptor beta chains presented below share a single source sample, sequenced in a study of shared clonotypes between healthy human individuals. Sequenced by immunoSEQ multiplex PCR; TCRdb stores in-frame clones only, minus some. This table has 500,000 to 700,000 clones, approximately 95% appearing once. Naivety among CD8 cells was defined by CD45RO negativity and positive CCR7 selection, thereby excluding terminally differentiated effector memory CD45RA+ cells. Sample: naive CD8+ T cells sorted from blood. These TCRs come from a woman in her twenties or thirties in good health.

On this clone itself: Other DNA sequences within the sample encode an identical CDR3. The chain uses TRBV9 and TRBJ2-7, with D possibly TRBD1 on 7 matching bases. V was trimmed by 0 bases and J by 3 bases, leaving 13 bases between them. The germline V gene encodes CDR1 SGDLS and CDR2 YYNGEE. The CDR3 is 15 residues long. CDR3 residues: CASSVGAGGNYEQYF. CDR3 bases: TGTGCCAGCAGCGTAGGAGCAGGGGGGAACTACGAGCAGTACTTC.

With regard to this clone: The same CDR3 also results from other DNA sequences found in this sample. V gene TRBV9 combines with J gene TRBJ1-4; D is perhaps TRBD1 (5 bases). Germline V lookup: CDR1 SGDLS, CDR2 YYNGEE. There are 15 residues in the CDR3. The V gene lost 0 bases and the J gene lost 2 bases, with 8 bases spanning the gap. In DNA form, the CDR3 reads TGTGCCAGCAGCGTAGGGGGGAGCACTAATGAAAAACTGTTTTTT. Translated, it gives CASSVGGSTNEKLFF.

CDR3 region: CASSPDETNEQFF. Written as DNA, the CDR3 is TGTGCCAGCAGCCCCGACGAGACTAATGAGCAGTTCTTC. This sequence joins TRBV7-9 and TRBJ2-1; no definite D call. The CDR3 runs to 13 residues. The germline V gene has CDR1 SEHNR and CDR2 FQNEAQ (reference sequence). V was pared by 5 bases and J by 7 bases, with 12 bases between.

The chain has TRBV15 and TRBJ1-5; 8 bases are a match to TRBD1. This CDR3 has 15 amino acids. The germline V gene encodes CDR1 LNHNV and CDR2 YYDKDF (reference sequence). V lost 8 bases and J lost 4; bases outside the gene matches: 10. CDR3: CATGNQGAWNQPQHF. The CDR3 DNA is TGTGCCACCGGAAACCAGGGGGCCTGGAATCAGCCCCAGCATTTT.

This clone was seen only once. The CDR3 reads CASLGARQQISFRYF. The CDR3 bases are TGTGCCAGTCTTGGGGCGAGACAGCAAATTTCCTTTCGGTACTTC. The V gene is TRBV5-8, the J gene TRBJ2-4; a possible D gene is TRBD1 (5 bases). Trimming took off 8 bases at V and 15 bases at J, with 30 bases between the two ends. CDR1 and CDR2 (germline): SGHTS, YDEGEE. The CDR3 has 15 residues.

The chain has TRBV19 and TRBJ2-5; D is undetermined. V lost 5 bases and J 5 bases, leaving 9 bases between the germline ends. Looked up from germline, CDR1 is LNHDA and CDR2 is SQIVND (reference sequence). The CDR3 is 12 amino acids. CDR3 DNA sequence: TGTGCCAGTAGTGGGGATGATGAGACCCAGTACTTC. This encodes CASSGDDETQYF.

This chain joins TRBV15 and TRBJ2-7, with TRBD2 as a possible D gene (6 bases). V was trimmed by 3 bases and J by 2 bases, leaving 11 bases between them. The CDR3 spans 14 residues. Germline V gene lookup returns CDR1 LNHNV and CDR2 YYDKDF (reference sequence). This chain's CDR3 is CATSSGGEAYEQYF. In nucleotides, the CDR3 is TGTGCCACCAGCAGCGGGGGAGAGGCCTACGAGCAGTACTTC.

The chain has TRBV27 and TRBJ2-7; D gene ambiguous. The CDR3 runs 14 residues. Trimming pared 3 bases from V and 2 bases from J, leaving 11 bases between. Germline CDR1 and CDR2: MNHEY and SMNVEV (reference sequence). Written as DNA, the CDR3 is TGTGCCAGCAGTTTCTACCAAGGAGCCTACGAGCAGTACTTC. Translation: CASSFYQGAYEQYF.